This TCR beta chain comes out of a study of blood T cell repertoires in COVID-19. Overall study context: Some COVID-19 samples were acute and others convalescent; all came from the United States, Italy and Spain.

Cohorts were assigned according to the clinical history that participants reported. Two negative PCRs, clearance, or symptom resolution had been documented for recovered Cohort 3 donors. CDR1 SQVTM and CDR2 ANQGSEA come from the germline V gene. The CDR3 runs 10 residues. The V end lost 6 bases, the J end lost 9 bases, and 10 bases lay between the germline ends. Authors' methods: The assay estimated nucleated cells by amplifying reference gene primers. Measured with immunoSEQ multiplex PCR; TCRdb has only the in-frame clones, and not every one. That table gives V, J and clone size, and the DNA gave D and trimming. The sample gives some 97,000 clones, 70% to 90% of which show up once; 2% to 3% is in the top ten.

The rearrangement uses TRBV29-1 and TRBJ2-3, with D possibly matching TRBD1 (6 bases). This receptor was obtained from a woman aged 50 to 65 who had recovered from COVID-19. Material for sequencing was PBMCs or T cells enriched from blood (not recorded which). CDR3 DNA: TGCAGCGTGGCAGGGGAAACGCAGTATTTT. Protein product: CSVAGETQYF.